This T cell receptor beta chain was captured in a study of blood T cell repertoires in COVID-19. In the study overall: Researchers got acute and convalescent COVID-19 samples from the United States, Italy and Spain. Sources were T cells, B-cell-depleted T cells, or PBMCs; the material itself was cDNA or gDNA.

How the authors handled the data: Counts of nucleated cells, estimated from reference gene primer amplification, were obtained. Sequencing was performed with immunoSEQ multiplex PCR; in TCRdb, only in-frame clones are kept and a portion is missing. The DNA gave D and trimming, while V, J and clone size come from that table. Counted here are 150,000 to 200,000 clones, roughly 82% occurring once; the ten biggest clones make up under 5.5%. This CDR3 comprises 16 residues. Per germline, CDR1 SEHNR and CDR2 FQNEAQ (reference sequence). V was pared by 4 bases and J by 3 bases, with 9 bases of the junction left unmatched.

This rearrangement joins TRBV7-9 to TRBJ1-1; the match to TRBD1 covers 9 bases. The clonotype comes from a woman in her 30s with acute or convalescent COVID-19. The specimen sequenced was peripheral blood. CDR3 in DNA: TGTGCCAGCAGCTCGGGACAGGGTAGGAGGTACACTGAAGCTTTCTTT. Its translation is CASSSGQGRRYTEAFF.